The rows below give T cell receptor beta chains drawn from one sample of a study of blood T cell repertoires in COVID-19. Sequencing was performed with immunoSEQ multiplex PCR; in TCRdb, only in-frame clones are kept and a portion is missing. The profile shows under 65,000 clones, roughly 87% of them singletons. The specimen sequenced was peripheral blood. The receptors were gathered from an elderly man in a cohort sampled during active COVID-19. CDR3s include the opening cysteine and the closing phenylalanine or tryptophan. A D gene is named only where the DNA matches it firmly. Expanded clones are given a class, and other clones once, few, many or no size at all.

J | V | size | D | DNA | CDR3
TRBJ2-4 | TRBV6-2/TRBV6-3 | few | NA | TGTGCCAGCAGTCAGCGGACCATTCAGTACTTC | CASSQRTIQYF
TRBJ2-1 | TRBV30 | NA | TRBD2 | TGTGCCTGGAGAAGGACTAGCGGGAGGTCGGATGAGCAGTTCTTC | CAWRRTSGRSDEQFF
TRBJ1-2 | TRBV3-1/TRBV3-2 | NA | NA | TGTGCCAGCAGCCAAGATCGGCGTAGCGGCTACACCTTC | CASSQDRRSGYTF
TRBJ1-2 | TRBV6-6 | NA | TRBD1 | TGTGCCAGCAGTTACAGACAGGGCTCTAACTATGGCTACACCTTC | CASSYRQGSNYGYTF
TRBJ2-7 | TRBV7-6 | NA | NA | TGTGCCAGCAGCTCCCGACTGAAAAGCTCCTACGAGCAGTACTTC | CASSSRLKSSYEQYF
TRBJ2-3 | TRBV7-2 | NA | NA | TGTGCCAGCTCCGGACAGAGCACAGATACGCAGTATTTT | CASSGQSTDTQYF
TRBJ2-3 | TRBV7-2 | NA | TRBD2 | TGTGCCAGCAGCCAGTTTACGGCGGGAGGGCCCCGTACGCAGTATTTT | CASSQFTAGGPRTQYF
TRBJ2-5 | TRBV5-4 | NA | TRBD2 | TGTGCCAGCAGCTTGGAAGGAGCTAGCGGGGGATACCAGGAGACCCAGTACTTC | CASSLEGASGGYQETQYF
TRBJ2-1 | TRBV19 | NA | NA | TGTGCCAGTTTAGCCCCACGGGGGACCAACAATGAGCAGTTCTTC | CASLAPRGTNNEQFF
TRBJ2-1 | TRBV18 | NA | NA | TGTGCCAGCTCACTAAACAATGAGCAGTTCTTC | CASSLNNEQFF
TRBJ2-3 | TRBV11-2 | NA | NA | TGTGCCAGCAGCTTAGTGGGCCGCCAATCCGATACGCAGTATTTT | CASSLVGRQSDTQYF
TRBJ1-2 | TRBV7-2 | NA | TRBD1 | TGTGCCAGCAGCCCCTCGGGGACAGAATTCTATGGCTACACCTTC | CASSPSGTEFYGYTF
TRBJ1-2 | TRBV7-6 | NA | TRBD1 | TGTGCCAGCAGCTTAGGTGGACAGGGTTCAATTTCCTATGGCTACACCTTC | CASSLGGQGSISYGYTF
TRBJ2-7 | TRBV4-1 | NA | NA | TGCGCCAGCAGCCAACCCGGCAGCGGGCCCTACGAGCAGTACTTC | CASSQPGSGPYEQYF
TRBJ2-3 | TRBV7-2 | NA | NA | TGTGCCAGCAGCTTTGGGCCTTTACTCACAGATACGCAGTATTTT | CASSFGPLLTDTQYF
TRBJ1-5 | TRBV7-9 | NA | NA | TGTGCCAGCAGCCCGCCAGGGGATAGCAATCAGCCCCAGCATTTT | CASSPPGDSNQPQHF
TRBJ2-5 | TRBV29-1 | NA | TRBD2 | TGCAGCGTGGAAACTTTAGCGGGAGGGCGAGAGACCCAGTACTTC | CSVETLAGGRETQYF
TRBJ1-1 | TRBV9 | NA | NA | TGTGCCAGCAGCACCGGGGCAGACGGGAGAACTGAAGCTTTCTTT | CASSTGADGRTEAFF